The clone carrying this T cell receptor (beta chain) was picked up many times. This same CDR3 is encoded by further DNA sequences in the sample. The protocol was immunoSEQ multiplex PCR, while the TCRdb copy is restricted to in-frame clones and leaves out a portion. Of 95,000 to 150,000 clones listed, more than 85% were seen once; the top ten hold 6% to 8.5%. The CDR3 length is 14 residues. Germline loops: CDR1 SGHVS, CDR2 FQNEAQ. Trimming removed 3 bases at V and 0 bases at J, with 6 bases between. The data derive from a study of control samples from healthy donors and cancer patients. The sequencing sample was made of blood. This receptor was taken from a woman between 18 and 29 years old in good health. The gene calls are TRBV7-8 and TRBJ1-3; D is unresolved. The CDR3 spells CASSFTVSGNTIYF. CDR3 bases: TGTGCCAGCAGCTTTACCGTCTCTGGAAACACCATATATTTT.